Each of the 19 T cell receptor beta chains below was sequenced from the same sample in a study of OX40 agonist ivuxolimab in advanced cancers. Data came from immunoSEQ multiplex PCR; TCRdb stores just in-frame clones and leaves some out. The profile shows 25,000 to 35,000 clones, more than 85% of them singletons. The sequencing used CD4+ or CD8+ T cells sorted from blood, collected in a trial of the OX40 agonist ivuxolimab. The receptor source for this set is an adult with an advanced solid tumor such as melanoma, head and neck, liver or kidney cancer.

This clone was recorded only once. The genes are TRBV2 and TRBJ2-7; D not resolved. The CDR3 is made up of 14 amino acids. CDR1 SNHLY and CDR2 FYNNEI come from the germline V gene. V was clipped by 7 bases and J by 0 bases, with 13 bases between them. This CDR3 is CASTDGSSSYEQYF. The CDR3 region has the DNA TGTGCCAGCACCGACGGCTCCAGCTCCTACGAGCAGTACTTC.

The V call is TRBV9, the J call TRBJ1-2; D is undetermined. Trimming took off 0 bases at V and 4 bases at J, with 10 bases between the two ends. The CDR3 has 14 residues. Germline loops: CDR1 SGDLS, CDR2 YYNGEE. DNA of the CDR3: TGTGCCAGCAGCGTAGCTCAGGATTTCTATGGCTACACCTTC. Its protein is CASSVAQDFYGYTF.

This chain uses TRBV7-9 with TRBJ2-1, with 12 positions matching TRBD2. This CDR3 spans 19 amino acids. After removal of 4 bases from V and 0 bases from J, the junction contained 10 bases not matched to a gene. The germline CDR1 and CDR2 sequences are SEHNR and FQNEAQ (reference sequence). CDR3 region: CASSWASGRARSSYNEQFF. CDR3 DNA: TGTGCCAGCAGCTGGGCTAGCGGGAGGGCCCGGAGCTCCTACAATGAGCAGTTCTTC.

This sequence joins TRBV5-4 and TRBJ2-7; possibly TRBD1 for D (5 bases). This CDR3 comprises 14 residues. Germline CDR1 SGHNT, CDR2 YYREEE (reference sequence). The V gene lost 0 bases and the J gene lost 2 bases, with 9 bases spanning the gap. The CDR3 nucleotides are TGTGCCAGCAGCTTGGCTTCAGGGACCTACGAGCAGTACTTC. This translates into CASSLASGTYEQYF.

The chain links TRBV12-1 to TRBJ2-5. The J call is uncertain, as TRBJ2-7 better fits the DNA end. TRBV12-1 is annotated as a pseudogene. CDR3 length: 17 residues. Written as DNA, the CDR3 is TGTGCCAGCCCCGCGTTAAGCCGGGACAAGGACTACTACGAGCAGTACTTC. It specifies CASPALSRDKDYYEQYF.

This clone was counted only a few times. The rearrangement joins TRBV19 to TRBJ2-7; D remains unclear. This CDR3 has 13 amino acids. Germline V lookup: CDR1 LNHDA, CDR2 SQIVND (reference sequence). V was clipped by 5 bases and J by 1 base, with 9 bases between them. The CDR3 protein is CASSSHGSYEQYF. DNA of the CDR3: TGTGCCAGTAGTTCCCACGGTTCCTACGAGCAGTACTTC.

This clone was seen only a few times. The chain joins TRBV5-6 to TRBJ2-1; tentative D call: TRBD2 (6 bases). This CDR3 has 15 amino acids. The germline CDR1 and CDR2 sequences are SGHDT and YYEEEE. The V and J ends lost 4 bases and 9 bases respectively, with 20 bases between them. The DNA of the CDR3 is TGTGCCAGCAGCCAAGAACGCGGGGTACAGGTTGAGCAGTTCTTC. Its protein product is CASSQERGVQVEQFF.

The chain carries TRBV28 and TRBJ2-7, with TRBD2 as a possible D gene (6 bases). This CDR3 spans 16 amino acids. The V end was cut by 5 bases, the J end by 2 bases, with 19 bases between. CDR1 is MDHEN, CDR2 SYDVKM, per germline. The CDR3 sequence is CASSPSDYLFPYEQYF. In DNA form, the CDR3 reads TGTGCCAGCAGTCCGTCGGACTACCTATTCCCCTACGAGCAGTACTTC.

The V call is TRBV19, the J call TRBJ1-2; D possibly corresponds to TRBD1 (5 bases). Trimming removed 2 bases at V and 0 bases at J, with 10 bases between. There are 15 residues in the CDR3. The V gene's germline CDR1 is LNHDA and CDR2 SQIVND (reference sequence). CDR3 DNA: TGTGCCAGTAGTATATGGGGCAGCTCTAACTATGGCTACACCTTC. Protein product: CASSIWGSSNYGYTF.

The chain carries TRBV27 and TRBJ2-2; D call uncertain. Germline V gives CDR1 MNHEY, CDR2 SMNVEV (reference sequence). With 0 bases removed from V and 0 bases from J, the gap between germline ends came to 2 bases. CDR3 length: 14 residues. The CDR3 nucleotides read TGTGCCAGCAGTTTATCGGCGAACACCGGGGAGCTGTTTTTT. It specifies CASSLSANTGELFF.

V gene TRBV9 combines with J gene TRBJ1-2; 8 bases map to TRBD1. The germline gives CDR1 SGDLS, CDR2 YYNGEE. This CDR3 is built from 13 residues. V was clipped by 6 bases and J by 7 bases; unmatched bases: 8. CDR3 nucleotides: TGTGCCAGCACCAGATCAGGGGGCAGTGGCTACACCTTC. Amino acid sequence: CASTRSGGSGYTF.

The rearrangement links TRBV4-3 to TRBJ2-2; perhaps TRBD2 as D (7 bases). The CDR3 has 16 residues. Trimming took 0 bases from V and 6 from J, leaving 14 bases between them. Germline V gene data show CDR1 as LGHNA and CDR2 as YSLEER. Here the CDR3 reads CASSQDLGRGAGELFF. The CDR3, as DNA: TGCGCCAGCAGCCAAGATCTGGGGAGGGGGGCCGGGGAGCTGTTTTTT.

This chain uses TRBV23-1 with TRBJ2-4, with D possibly being TRBD2 (5 bases). TRBV23-1 is placed among ORFs of uncertain function. This CDR3 region has 24 residues. The germline V and J ends were trimmed by 0 bases and 0 bases, with 33 bases remaining between them. The CDR3 region has the DNA TGCGCCAGCAGTCAATCACCGGTTCGGAGGAAACCGCACCATTACAATCTAGCCAAAAACATTCAGTACTTC. This gives the protein CASSQSPVRRKPHHYNLAKNIQYF.

The chain uses TRBV6-6 and TRBJ1-5; no reliable D call. V was trimmed by 6 bases and J by 0 bases, leaving 9 bases between them. From germline, CDR1 is MNHNY and CDR2 SVGAGI (reference sequence). The CDR3 has 14 residues. The CDR3 protein is CASSPDGSNQPQHF. In nucleotides, the CDR3 is TGTGCCAGCAGCCCCGACGGTAGCAATCAGCCCCAGCATTTT.

The CDR3 reads CASSFLANEQYF. The CDR3 nucleotides are TGTGCCAGCAGTTTTCTCGCCAACGAGCAGTACTTC. V and J are TRBV27 and TRBJ2-7; D is unclear. The CDR3 is 12 residues long. Germline CDR1 and CDR2: MNHEY and SMNVEV (reference sequence). The V end lost 3 bases, the J end lost 5 bases, and 8 bases lay between the germline ends.

CDR3 sequence (DNA): TGCGCCAGCAGCCAAGACCTTCCCAGCTCCTACAATGAGCAGTTCTTC. Translated, it gives CASSQDLPSSYNEQFF. The chain combines TRBV4-3 with TRBJ2-1; D uncertain. The germline CDR1 and CDR2 sequences are LGHNA and YSLEER. V shed 0 bases and J shed 0 bases, with 9 bases lying between them. This CDR3 comprises 16 residues.

This clone was detected a few times. This chain joins TRBV6-4 and TRBJ2-3; 9 nucleotides align to TRBD1. With 2 bases clipped from V and 5 bases from J, the junction kept 5 bases outside the gene matches. The CDR3 is 15 amino acids. Germline CDR1 and CDR2: MRHNA and SNTAGT. The chain's CDR3 is CASSDEQGALDTQYF. The CDR3, as DNA: TGTGCCAGCAGTGACGAACAGGGGGCACTAGATACGCAGTATTTT.

CDR3 nucleotides: TGTGCCAGCAGCTTGAGGGGGTCTCCCTACGAGCAGTACTTC. As protein: CASSLRGSPYEQYF. This chain connects TRBV5-4 to TRBJ2-7; TRBD1 is a possible D gene (6 bases). V lost 1 base and J 2 bases, leaving 10 bases between the germline ends. This CDR3 contains 14 residues. Per the germline V gene, CDR1 is SGHNT and CDR2 is YYREEE (reference sequence).

The chain has TRBV13 and TRBJ2-7, with no clear D. CDR1 and CDR2 (germline): PRHDT, FYEKMQ (reference sequence). V was cut by 1 base and J by 0 bases, with 4 bases left in between. CDR3 length: 13 residues. CDR3 sequence (DNA): TGTGCCAGCAGCTTAGTTAGCTCCTACGAGCAGTACTTC. This encodes CASSLVSSYEQYF.